The 5 T cell receptor beta chains below all came from one sample that was sequenced in a study of cytomegalovirus exposure and HLA in healthy donors. This PCR relied on a set of 60 Vbeta primers and 13 Jbeta primers. The assay was immunoSEQ multiplex PCR, and TCRdb's table has in-frame clones only and misses some. Found here are over 150,000 clones, 55% to 70% of them singletons; the top ten hold less than 3%. The specimen was PBMCs. The receptors here all came from a woman aged 40 to 50 in good health and CMV-seropositive.

The V call is TRBV28, the J call TRBJ2-7, with 13 positions matching TRBD2. Losses at the gene ends were 5 bases for V and 7 bases for J; bases not matched to a gene: 8. Germline assignment: CDR1 MDHEN and CDR2 SYDVKM. This CDR3 is 15 amino acids long. The CDR3 nucleotides read TGTGCCAGCAGTCCAACACGGGGACTAGCGGGGGAGCAGTACTTC. Protein: CASSPTRGLAGEQYF.

This sequence joins TRBV9 and TRBJ1-4, with TRBD1 matching over 7 bases. This CDR3 comprises 15 residues. The germline V gene encodes CDR1 SGDLS and CDR2 YYNGEE. With V trimmed by 4 bases and J by 8 bases, 11 bases remained unmatched. CDR3 residues: CASSSRDSFGEKLFF. The CDR3 nucleotides are TGTGCCAGCAGCTCCCGGGACAGTTTTGGGGAAAAACTGTTTTTT.

This chain connects TRBV12-5 to TRBJ2-7, with D maybe TRBD1 (6 bases). V lost 1 base and J lost 7, with 11 bases in between. CDR1 is LGHNT and CDR2 is FRNRAP in the germline V gene. The CDR3 extends over 13 amino acids. The CDR3 spells CASGLEGDLEQYF. The CDR3, as DNA: TGTGCTAGTGGTTTGGAGGGGGATCTGGAGCAGTACTTC.

The rearrangement uses TRBV28 and TRBJ2-4, with D tentatively TRBD2 (5 bases). The CDR3 length is 16 residues. The V end was cut by 7 bases, the J end by 0 bases, with 16 bases between. Germline CDR1 MDHEN, CDR2 SYDVKM. The CDR3 protein is CASIPHGLSAKNIQYF. The DNA for the CDR3 is TGTGCCAGCATTCCTCACGGACTCTCAGCCAAAAACATTCAGTACTTC. The full variable domain, its missing parts supplied by reference TRBV28 and TRBJ2-4, is DVKVTQSSRYLVKRTGEKVFLECVQDMDHENMFWYRQDPGLGLRLIYFSYDVKMKEKGDIPEGYSVSREKKERFSLILESASTNQTSMYLCASIPHGLSAKNIQYFGAGTRLSVL.

The sample holds a few counts of this clone. The chain carries TRBV7-9 and TRBJ2-3, with TRBD2 matching over 10 bases. With 5 bases clipped from V and 4 bases from J, the junction kept 15 bases outside the gene matches. The CDR3 sequence is 18 residues long. Germline V gene sequence: CDR1 SEHNR, CDR2 FQNEAQ (reference sequence). CDR3 region: CASSPLTPLAGMSDTQYF. DNA for the CDR3: TGTGCCAGCAGCCCCCTCACGCCACTAGCGGGAATGTCAGATACGCAGTATTTT. The full variable domain, its missing parts supplied by reference TRBV7-9 and TRBJ2-3, is DTGVSQNPRHKITKRGQNVTFRCDPISEHNRLYWYRQTLGQGPEFLTYFQNEAQLEKSRLLSDRFSAERPKGSFSTLEIQRTEQGDSAMYLCASSPLTPLAGMSDTQYFGPGTRLTVL.